Presented here are 26 T cell receptor beta chains from one specimen sequenced in a study of T cells after yellow fever vaccination. Via MiXCR, TCRdb re-called the 5' RACE reads, giving one row per CDR3 protein. The sample records about 160,000 distinct CDR3 sequences, 5.5% to 7.5% being singletons. The sample here was CD4+ T cells sorted from PBMCs, taken 5 days after the first yellow fever vaccination. All receptors derive from a man younger than 30 who received the YFV17D yellow fever vaccine.

The sample holds many counts of this clonotype. The V and J genes are TRBV10-3 and TRBJ2-2, with D possibly TRBD1 on 5 matching bases. The CDR3 contains 14 residues. The germline CDR1 and CDR2 sequences are ENHRY and SYGVKD. The ends were cut back, 5 bases at V and 5 bases at J, with 12 bases in the middle. The CDR3 sequence: CAISRGHGTGELFF. The CDR3 bases are TGTGCCATCAGTCGAGGACACGGGACCGGGGAGCTGTTTTTT.

The sample holds a few counts of this clonotype. The chain has TRBV19 and TRBJ1-2; 7 nucleotides match TRBD1. The V gene's germline CDR1 is LNHDA and CDR2 SQIVND (reference sequence). There are 13 residues in the CDR3. The ends lost 8 bases at V and 2 bases at J; junction bases unmatched: 5. In DNA form, the CDR3 reads TGTGCCAGTGGACAGGCCCGAAACTATGGCTACACCTTC. Its protein product is CASGQARNYGYTF. Full variable domain (remainder filled in from reference TRBV19 and TRBJ1-2): DGGITQSPKYLFRKEGQNVTLSCEQNLNHDAMYWYRQDPGQGLRLIYYSQIVNDFQKGDIAEGYSVSREKKESFPLTVTSAQKNPTAFYLCASGQARNYGYTFGSGTRLTVV.

There are many counts of this clonotype. This chain uses TRBV12-3 or TRBV12-4 with TRBJ1-5; 8 nucleotides line up with TRBD1. The trim removed 4 bases at V and 3 bases at J, leaving 8 bases unmatched. There are 16 residues in the CDR3. In DNA form, the CDR3 reads TGTGCCAGCAGTTCTCGGACAGGGACGATCAATCAGCCCCAGCATTTT. It specifies CASSSRTGTINQPQHF.

This clonotype was seen at least ten times. This chain connects TRBV7-6 to TRBJ1-5; D remains unclear. V was cut by 5 bases and J by 0 bases, with 11 bases left in between. The CDR3 consists of 15 residues. Germline-derived CDR1 and CDR2 are SGHVS and FNYEAQ. The CDR3 region is CASSVNKGSNQPQHF. The CDR3 DNA reads as TGTGCCAGCAGCGTCAACAAGGGTAGCAATCAGCCCCAGCATTTT.

This clonotype was counted ten times or more. In DNA, the CDR3 is TGCGCCAGCAGCCAAGGGTTCGGGGACACCGGGGAGCTGTTTTTT. This translates into CASSQGFGDTGELFF. This chain connects TRBV4-3 to TRBJ2-2; TRBD2 might be the D (5 bases). Trimming removed 1 base at V and 3 bases at J, with 9 bases between. Germline lookup yields CDR1 LGHNA and CDR2 YSLEER. The CDR3 is made up of 15 amino acids.

This clonotype was counted at least ten times. This sequence joins TRBV5-1 and TRBJ2-2; D is undetermined. The V end lost 2 bases, the J end lost 1 base, and 12 bases lay between the germline ends. Germline values: CDR1 SGHRS, CDR2 YFSETQ. There are 16 residues in the CDR3. This chain's CDR3 is CASSLGPRVNTGELFF. The CDR3 region has the DNA TGCGCCAGCAGCTTAGGGCCCCGGGTGAACACCGGGGAGCTGTTTTTT.

This clonotype came up a few times. The chain uses TRBV20-1 and TRBJ2-7; 9 bases fit TRBD2. CDR1 is DFQATT, CDR2 SNEGSKA, per germline (reference sequence). V was clipped by 5 bases and J by 9 bases; unmatched bases: 8. The CDR3 totals 12 residues. This CDR3 is CSAGGGGLGQYF. Written as DNA, the CDR3 is TGCAGTGCTGGCGGGGGGGGGCTCGGGCAGTACTTC.

This clonotype was observed many times. The chain employs TRBV10-3 and TRBJ1-1; possibly TRBD1 for D (5 bases). From germline, CDR1 is ENHRY and CDR2 SYGVKD. The CDR3 runs 13 residues. V was shortened by 7 bases and J by 4 bases, with 13 bases between the two germline ends. The CDR3 here is CAITQQEGTEAFF. DNA for the CDR3: TGTGCCATCACACAACAGGAGGGCACTGAAGCTTTCTTT.

Many counts were recorded for this clonotype. V is TRBV14 and J is TRBJ1-6; D possibly corresponds to TRBD1 (6 bases). The CDR3 spans 15 residues. Trimming left V 2 bases short and J 8 bases short, with 13 bases between. Germline lookup yields CDR1 SGHDN and CDR2 FVKESK. CDR3 sequence reads: CASSQLPQGDSPLHF. The CDR3 DNA is TGTGCCAGCAGCCAACTTCCACAGGGAGATTCACCCCTCCACTTT.

The table lists this clonotype with many counts. The chain carries TRBV12-3 or TRBV12-4 and TRBJ2-7, with 11 bases identical to TRBD1. The CDR3 has 14 residues. V gave up 6 bases and J gave up 2 bases; unmatched junction bases: 3. CDR3 in DNA: TGTGCCAGCAGGGGGACAGGGGGGACCTACGAGCAGTACTTC. Its protein product is CASRGTGGTYEQYF.

This clonotype showed up just a few times. The chain couples TRBV5-1 to TRBJ2-7, with 8 bases aligning to TRBD2. Germline CDR1 and CDR2: SGHRS and YFSETQ. The CDR3 is 14 amino acids. V trimming: 3 bases; J trimming: 2 bases; junction bases outside the gene matches: 4. CDR3: CASSSGGGTYEQYF. CDR3 coding DNA: TGCGCCAGCAGCTCCGGCGGGGGGACCTACGAGCAGTACTTC. Using reference TRBV5-1 and TRBJ2-7 for the parts outside the CDR3, the full variable domain is KAGVTQTPRYLIKTRGQQVTLSCSPISGHRSVSWYQQTPGQGLQFLFEYFSETQRNKGNFPGRFSGRQFSNSRSEMNVSTLELGDSALYLCASSSGGGTYEQYFGPGTRLTVT.

This clonotype appeared a few times. The DNA of the CDR3 is TGTGCCAGCAGCGCGGACATCGGACAAGAGACCCAGTACTTC. Translated: CASSADIGQETQYF. The genes are TRBV9 and TRBJ2-5; a weak D match, TRBD1 (5 bases). Germline V gene sequence: CDR1 SGDLS, CDR2 YYNGEE. CDR3 length: 14 residues. The V and J ends lost 3 bases and 2 bases respectively, with 11 bases between them.

At least ten counts were recorded for this clonotype. J is TRBJ2-5 and V is TRBV11-1; maybe TRBD2 (5 bases). Trimming removed 2 bases from V and 4 bases from J, with 11 bases in between. The germline V gene has CDR1 SGHAT and CDR2 FQDESV (reference sequence). The CDR3 spans 14 residues. CDR3 nucleotide sequence: TGTGCCAGCAGCTTAACTCTAGCTGCAGAGACCCAGTACTTC. Translation: CASSLTLAAETQYF.

This clonotype was detected a few times. The rearrangement uses TRBV4-3 and TRBJ1-3; unclear D gene. Trimming pared 0 bases from V and 3 bases from J, leaving 18 bases between. The CDR3 covers 18 residues. Germline lookup yields CDR1 LGHNA and CDR2 YSLEER. The DNA for the CDR3 is TGCGCCAGCAGCCAAGACAAGGTTTCCTCTTTTGGTGGAAACACCATATATTTT. It is translated as CASSQDKVSSFGGNTIYF.

This clonotype was counted many times. V gene TRBV12-3 or TRBV12-4 combines with J gene TRBJ1-1, with TRBD1 as a possible D gene (6 bases). Trimming cost V 6 bases and J 0 bases, with 11 bases left between them. The CDR3 is 14 amino acids. The CDR3 loop is CASRGNRVNTEAFF. CDR3 nucleotide sequence: TGTGCCAGCAGAGGTAACAGGGTGAACACTGAAGCTTTCTTT.

The J gene is TRBJ1-3, the V gene TRBV5-1; TRBD1 matches 7 bases. The CDR3 runs 18 residues. CDR1 and CDR2 from the germline V gene are SGHRS and YFSETQ. V was pared by 2 bases and J by 2 bases, with 13 bases of the junction left unmatched. The CDR3 here is CASSFGQVRDGPGNTIYF. Written as DNA, the CDR3 is TGCGCCAGCAGCTTCGGACAGGTTCGAGACGGGCCTGGAAACACCATATATTTT.

This clonotype was counted many times. The V and J genes are TRBV5-6 and TRBJ2-2; D might be TRBD2 (5 bases). The CDR3 covers 12 residues. Trimming stripped 2 bases from V and 8 bases from J, with 7 bases between. Germline CDR1 and CDR2: SGHDT and YYEEEE. In nucleotides, the CDR3 is TGTGCCAGCAGCTTTGGCGGGGGGGAGCTGTTTTTT. It translates to CASSFGGGELFF.

This clonotype turned up a few times. J is TRBJ2-7 and V is TRBV2, with 8 bases identical to TRBD1. The V gene end was trimmed by 4 bases and the J gene end by 5 bases; junction bases not matched to a gene: 7. This CDR3 has 14 amino acids. Germline lookup yields CDR1 SNHLY and CDR2 FYNNEI. The CDR3 DNA is TGTGCCAGCAGTGGGACAGGGACAATCCACGAGCAGTACTTC. It specifies CASSGTGTIHEQYF.

This clonotype appeared many times. J is TRBJ2-3 and V is TRBV10-1, with D uncertain. Germline CDR1 is WNHNN and CDR2 is SYGVQD (reference sequence). There are 12 residues in the CDR3. V was shortened by 9 bases and J by 4 bases, with 11 bases between the two germline ends. The CDR3 reads CASSDYPDTQYF. The DNA of the CDR3 is TGCGCCAGTTCTGATTATCCAGATACGCAGTATTTT.

Many counts were recorded for this clonotype. The chain employs TRBV6-5 and TRBJ2-2, with 10 nucleotides matching TRBD2. The V gene's germline CDR1 is MNHEY and CDR2 SVGAGI. This CDR3 spans 18 amino acids. The V segment lost 2 bases and the J segment 5 bases; nucleotides outside the gene matches: 11. The CDR3 spells CASSYAQRGGLGTGELFF. The CDR3 nucleotides are TGTGCCAGCAGTTACGCACAGCGGGGGGGCCTTGGGACCGGGGAGCTGTTTTTT.

This clonotype was seen a handful of times. In nucleotides, the CDR3 is TGCGCCAGCAGCTCACCGGACGGGTTAAAGTATGGCTACACCTTC. Translation: CASSSPDGLKYGYTF. The chain uses TRBV5-1 and TRBJ1-2; D is undetermined. CDR3 length equals 15 residues. Germline CDR1 is SGHRS and CDR2 is YFSETQ. Trimming pared 3 bases from V and 5 bases from J, leaving 17 bases between.

This clonotype was seen repeatedly, ten times or more. The CDR3 DNA reads as TGCGCCAGCAGCTTAGCGGGGGGTCGAGAGACCCAGTACTTC. Translation: CASSLAGGRETQYF. J is TRBJ2-5 and V is TRBV5-1; 9 bases match TRBD2. The CDR3 totals 14 residues. Germline CDR1 SGHRS, CDR2 YFSETQ. With 2 bases clipped from V and 4 bases from J, the junction kept 3 bases outside the gene matches.

At least ten counts were recorded for this clonotype. The V call is TRBV5-5, the J call TRBJ1-2, with a tentative D call TRBD1 (6 bases). CDR3 size: 15 residues. Germline CDR1 SGHKS, CDR2 YYEKEE (reference sequence). With 5 bases removed from V and 5 bases from J, the gap between germline ends came to 19 bases. The CDR3 nucleotides are TGTGCCAGCAGTTCCCAGGGAGCGGGGACATATGGCTACACCTTC. Protein product: CASSSQGAGTYGYTF.

Many counts were recorded for this clonotype. The genes are TRBV7-2 and TRBJ1-1; perhaps TRBD1 as D (6 bases). CDR1 is SGHTA, CDR2 FQGNSA, per germline. The V and J ends lost 4 bases and 6 bases respectively, with 9 bases between them. The CDR3 sequence is 12 residues long. The CDR3 is CASSWDTSEAFF. The CDR3 region has the DNA TGTGCCAGCAGCTGGGACACGTCTGAAGCTTTCTTT.

This clonotype was picked up many times. The chain uses TRBV7-2 and TRBJ2-3, with D perhaps matching TRBD1 (5 bases). V was clipped by 5 bases and J by 1 base, with 10 bases between them. The CDR3 totals 14 residues. Germline CDR1 is SGHTA and CDR2 is FQGNSA. Here the CDR3 reads CASSLSRGTDTQYF. The CDR3 bases are TGTGCCAGCAGCCTATCCAGGGGCACAGATACGCAGTATTTT.

This clonotype was recorded at least ten times. The CDR3 DNA is TGTGCCAGCAGCCAAGGGGGACGGGTCACTGAAGCTTTCTTT. Translated: CASSQGGRVTEAFF. The chain uses TRBV3-1 and TRBJ1-1, with D possibly matching TRBD1 (5 bases). The germline CDR1 and CDR2 sequences are LGHDT and YNNKEL (reference sequence). Trimming pared 1 base from V and 4 bases from J, leaving 10 bases between. CDR3 size: 14 residues. The variable domain in full, completed from reference TRBV3-1 and TRBJ1-1, reads DTAVSQTPKYLVTQMGNDKSIKCEQNLGHDTMYWYKQDSKKFLKIMFSYNNKELIINETVPNRFSPKSPDKAHLNLHINSLELGDSAVYFCASSQGGRVTEAFFGQGTRLTVV.